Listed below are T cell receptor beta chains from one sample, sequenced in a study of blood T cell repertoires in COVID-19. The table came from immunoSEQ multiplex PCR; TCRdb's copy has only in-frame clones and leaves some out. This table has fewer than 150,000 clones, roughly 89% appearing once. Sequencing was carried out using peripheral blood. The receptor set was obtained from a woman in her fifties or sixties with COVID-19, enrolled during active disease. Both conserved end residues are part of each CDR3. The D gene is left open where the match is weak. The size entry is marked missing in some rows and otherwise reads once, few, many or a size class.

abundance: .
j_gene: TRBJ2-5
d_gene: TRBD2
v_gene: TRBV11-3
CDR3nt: TGTGCCAGCAGCGCCCGGGGGGGTCAAGAGACCCAGTACTTC
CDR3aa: CASSARGGQETQYF

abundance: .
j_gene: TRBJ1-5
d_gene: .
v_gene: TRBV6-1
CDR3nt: TGTGCCAGCAGTGACGGACGGGGTAATCAGCCCCAGCATTTT
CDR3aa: CASSDGRGNQPQHF

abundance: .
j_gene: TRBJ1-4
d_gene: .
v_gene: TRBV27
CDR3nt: TGTGCCAGCAAAGGTGGGCAGCCTAATGAAAAACTGTTTTTT
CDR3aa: CASKGGQPNEKLFF

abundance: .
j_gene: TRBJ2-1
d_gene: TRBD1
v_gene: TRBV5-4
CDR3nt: TGTGCCAGCAGCTTGCAGGGACAGGGTTCCTACAATGAGCAGTTCTTC
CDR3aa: CASSLQGQGSYNEQFF

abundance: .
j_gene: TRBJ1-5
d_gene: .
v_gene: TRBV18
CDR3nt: TGTGCCAGCTCACACGGGGACATTGATCAGCCCCAGCATTTT
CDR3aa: CASSHGDIDQPQHF

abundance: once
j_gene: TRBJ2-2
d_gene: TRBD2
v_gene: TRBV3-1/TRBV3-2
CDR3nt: TGTGCCAGCAGCCCAGCGGGGGGGCGCGGGGAGCTGTTTTTT
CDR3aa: CASSPAGGRGELFF

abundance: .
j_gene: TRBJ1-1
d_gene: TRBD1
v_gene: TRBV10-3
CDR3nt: TGTGCCATCAGTGAGTTGGGACAGGGGAGTTCTGAAGCTTTCTTT
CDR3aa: CAISELGQGSSEAFF

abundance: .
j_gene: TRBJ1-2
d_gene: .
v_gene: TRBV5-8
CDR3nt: TGTGCCAGCAGCTTCCCGGGACTCGACTGCACCTTC
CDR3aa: CASSFPGLDCTF

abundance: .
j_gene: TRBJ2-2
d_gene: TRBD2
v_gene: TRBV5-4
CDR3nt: TGTGCCAGCAGCTTGTCTCCGGGGGGGAACACCGGGGAGCTGTTTTTT
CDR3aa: CASSLSPGGNTGELFF

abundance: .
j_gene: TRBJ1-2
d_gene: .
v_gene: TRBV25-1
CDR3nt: TGTGCCAGCAGTGAATTGGGCAGAAACTATGGCTACACCTTC
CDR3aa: CASSELGRNYGYTF

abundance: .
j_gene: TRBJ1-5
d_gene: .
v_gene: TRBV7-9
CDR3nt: TGTGCCAGCAGCTTAGGAGATCAGCCCCAGCATTTT
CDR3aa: CASSLGDQPQHF

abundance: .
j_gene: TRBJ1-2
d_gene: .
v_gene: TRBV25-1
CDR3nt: TGTGCCAGCAGTGAATTCGGTTTCGGCTACACCTTC
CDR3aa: CASSEFGFGYTF

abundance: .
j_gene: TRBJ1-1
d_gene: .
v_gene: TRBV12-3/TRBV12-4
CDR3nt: TGTGCCAGCAGTAACCAGGGGTTCCCTGAAGCTTTCTTT
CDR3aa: CASSNQGFPEAFF

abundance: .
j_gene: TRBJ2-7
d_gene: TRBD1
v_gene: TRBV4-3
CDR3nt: TGCGCCAGCAGCCAAGATCGGACAGGGGGCTACGAGCAGTACTTC
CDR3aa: CASSQDRTGGYEQYF

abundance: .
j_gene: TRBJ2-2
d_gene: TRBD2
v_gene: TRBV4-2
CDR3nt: TGTGCCAGCAGCCGAGGGACTAGCGGGGGGGCAACCGGGGAGCTGTTTTTT
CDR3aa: CASSRGTSGGATGELFF

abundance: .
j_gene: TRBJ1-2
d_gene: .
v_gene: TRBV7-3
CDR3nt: TGTGCCAGCAGCCCCCAGACAGTCTATGGCTACACCTTC
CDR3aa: CASSPQTVYGYTF

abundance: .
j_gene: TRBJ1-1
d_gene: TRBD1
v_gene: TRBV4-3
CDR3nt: TGCGCCAGCAGCCAAGCCCTACCCCGACAGGGGGTCACAACCCCCCCTTTCTTT
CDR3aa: CASSQALPRQGVTTPPFF

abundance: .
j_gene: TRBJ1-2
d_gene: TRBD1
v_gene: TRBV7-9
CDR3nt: TGTGCCAGCAGCTTAGCGGGAAGGGACAGGAAATACTTC
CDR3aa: CASSLAGRDRKYF

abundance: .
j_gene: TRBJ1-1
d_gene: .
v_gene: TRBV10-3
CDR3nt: TGTGCCATCACCTCGACAGGGAACACTGAAGCTTTCTTT
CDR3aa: CAITSTGNTEAFF

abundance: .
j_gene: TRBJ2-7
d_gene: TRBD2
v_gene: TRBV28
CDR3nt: TGTGCCAGCAGTTCCGCGGGGGGATGGTACGAGCAGTACTTC
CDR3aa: CASSSAGGWYEQYF

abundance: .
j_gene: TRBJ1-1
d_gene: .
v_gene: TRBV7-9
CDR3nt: TGTGCCAGCAGCCCCTCGGGTAAAGAAATGGTGAGGAACACTGAAGCTTTCTTT
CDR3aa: CASSPSGKEMVRNTEAFF

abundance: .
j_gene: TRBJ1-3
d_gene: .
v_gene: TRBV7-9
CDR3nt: TGTGCCAGCAGTCCTATTGGAAACACCATATATTTT
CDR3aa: CASSPIGNTIYF

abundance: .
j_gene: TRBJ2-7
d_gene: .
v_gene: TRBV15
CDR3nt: TGTGCCACCAGCAGAGGTTGGGGAGGCTCCTACGAGCAGTACTTC
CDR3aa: CATSRGWGGSYEQYF

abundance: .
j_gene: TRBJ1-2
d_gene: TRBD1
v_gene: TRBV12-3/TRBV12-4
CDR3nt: TGTGCCAGCAGTTTAAGACAGGGGGCGGGCTACACCTTC
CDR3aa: CASSLRQGAGYTF

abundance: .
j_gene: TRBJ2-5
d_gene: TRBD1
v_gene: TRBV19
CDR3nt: TGTGCCAGTAGTGGAACGGACAGGTCATCAGGGACCCAGTACTTC
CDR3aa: CASSGTDRSSGTQYF

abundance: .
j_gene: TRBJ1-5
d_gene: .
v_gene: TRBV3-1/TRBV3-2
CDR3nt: TGTGCCAGCAGCCTCAGCGGTCAGCCCCAGCATTTT
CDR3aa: CASSLSGQPQHF

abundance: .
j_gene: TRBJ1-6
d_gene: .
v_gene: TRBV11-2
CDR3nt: TGTGCCAGCAGCTTAGGGCGGGGACGGGCTCGTTCACCCCTCCACTTT
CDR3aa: CASSLGRGRARSPLHF

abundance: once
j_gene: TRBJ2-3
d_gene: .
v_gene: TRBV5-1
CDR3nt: TGCGCCAGCAGCGCAGATCCGCAAAATACGCAGTATTTT
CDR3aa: CASSADPQNTQYF

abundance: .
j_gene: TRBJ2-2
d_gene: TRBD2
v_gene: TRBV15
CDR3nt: TGTGCCACCAGCAGAGCCCTAGCGGGGATGGGCACCGGGGAGCTGTTTTTT
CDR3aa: CATSRALAGMGTGELFF

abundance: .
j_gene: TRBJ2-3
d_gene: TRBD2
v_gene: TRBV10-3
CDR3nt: TGTGCCATCAGTGAAGGGAACGGGGGGGACGGGTCATCGGATTTT
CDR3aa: CAISEGNGGDGSSDF

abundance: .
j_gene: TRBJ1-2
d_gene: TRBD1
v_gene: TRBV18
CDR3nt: TGTGCCAGCTCACTGGGACAGGATGGCTACACCTTC
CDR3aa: CASSLGQDGYTF

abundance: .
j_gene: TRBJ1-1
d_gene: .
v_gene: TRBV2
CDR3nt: TGTGCCAGCACCCAGACAGGGAACACTGAAGCTTTCTTT
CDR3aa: CASTQTGNTEAFF

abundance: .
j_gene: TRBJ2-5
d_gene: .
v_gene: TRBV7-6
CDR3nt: TGTGCCAGCAGTTCTAGTGGATCAGAGACCCAGTACTTC
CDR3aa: CASSSSGSETQYF

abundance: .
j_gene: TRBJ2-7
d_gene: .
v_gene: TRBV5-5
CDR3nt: TGTGCCAGCAGCTTGGCAGGTTCTATGAATTACGAGCAGTACTTC
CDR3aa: CASSLAGSMNYEQYF

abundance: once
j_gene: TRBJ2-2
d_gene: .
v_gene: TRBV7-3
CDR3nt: TGTGCCAGCAGCCCCGCGGCTAGCGTTACCGGGGAGCTGTTTTTT
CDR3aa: CASSPAASVTGELFF

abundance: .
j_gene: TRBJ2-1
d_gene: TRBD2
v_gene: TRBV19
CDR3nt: TGTGCCAGTAGAAGAAGCGGGACTAGCGGGGGGGCAGATGAGCAGTTCTTC
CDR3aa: CASRRSGTSGGADEQFF

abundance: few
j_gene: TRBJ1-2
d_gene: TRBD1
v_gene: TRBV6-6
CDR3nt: TGTGCCAGCAGTTACCAGGCTGGGACAGGGACTTATGGCTACACCTTC
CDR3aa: CASSYQAGTGTYGYTF

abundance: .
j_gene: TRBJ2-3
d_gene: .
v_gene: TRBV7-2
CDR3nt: TGTGCCACCATGGGGACTTGGAGCACAGATACGCAGTATTTT
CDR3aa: CATMGTWSTDTQYF

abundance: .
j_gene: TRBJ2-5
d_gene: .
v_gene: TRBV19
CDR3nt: TGTGCCAGTAGTATGGGGGGGGCCCAAGAGACCCAGTACTTC
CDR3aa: CASSMGGAQETQYF

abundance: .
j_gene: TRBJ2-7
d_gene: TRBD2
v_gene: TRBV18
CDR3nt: TGTGCCAGCTCACCGGGGACTAGCGGGCCCTCCTTCTACGAGCAGTACTTC
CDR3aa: CASSPGTSGPSFYEQYF

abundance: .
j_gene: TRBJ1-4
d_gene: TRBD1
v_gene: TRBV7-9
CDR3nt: TGTGCCAGCAGCTTAGAAATGGGACAGGCTCTTAATGAAAAACTGTTTTTT
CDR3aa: CASSLEMGQALNEKLFF

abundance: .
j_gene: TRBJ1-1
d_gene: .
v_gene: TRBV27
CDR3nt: TGTGCCAGCAGGAGACAAGAACTGAACACTGAAGCTTTCTTT
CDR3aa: CASRRQELNTEAFF

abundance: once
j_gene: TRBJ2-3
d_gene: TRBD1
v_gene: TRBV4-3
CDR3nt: TGCGCCAGCAGCCAGATGGGACAGGGCACAGATACGCAGTATTTT
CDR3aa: CASSQMGQGTDTQYF

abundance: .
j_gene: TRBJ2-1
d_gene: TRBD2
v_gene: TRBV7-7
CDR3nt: TGTGCCAGCAGCCCTAGCGGGGGACACTACAATGAGCAGTTCTTC
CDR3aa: CASSPSGGHYNEQFF

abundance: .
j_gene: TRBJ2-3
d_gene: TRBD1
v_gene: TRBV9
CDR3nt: TGTGCCAGCAGCACCCGGACAGGGGTTGGAGATACGCAGTATTTT
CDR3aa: CASSTRTGVGDTQYF

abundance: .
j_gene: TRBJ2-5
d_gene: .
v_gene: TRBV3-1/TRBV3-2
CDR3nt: TGTGCCAGCAGCCAAGTGACAAATCTCCAAGAGACCCAGTACTTC
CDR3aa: CASSQVTNLQETQYF

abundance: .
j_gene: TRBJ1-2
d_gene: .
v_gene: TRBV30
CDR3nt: TGTGCCTGGAGTGGGGGGGGTGGCTACACCTTC
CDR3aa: CAWSGGGGYTF

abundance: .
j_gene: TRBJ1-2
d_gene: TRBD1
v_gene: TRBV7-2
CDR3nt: TGTGCCAGCAGCTTCCAGGACAGGGGCGGCTACACCTTC
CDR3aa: CASSFQDRGGYTF

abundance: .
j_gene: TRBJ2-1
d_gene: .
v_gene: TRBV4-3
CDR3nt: TGCGCCAGCAGCCAAGTAGGGGCCTACAATGAGCAGTTCTTC
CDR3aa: CASSQVGAYNEQFF

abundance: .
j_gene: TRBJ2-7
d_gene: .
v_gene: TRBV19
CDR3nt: TGTGCCAGTAGCGCCACGGCAGGTTTTGGGGAGCAGTACTTC
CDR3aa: CASSATAGFGEQYF

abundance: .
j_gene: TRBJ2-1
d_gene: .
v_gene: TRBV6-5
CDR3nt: TGTGCCAGCAGGGGGAGGGGGTACAATGAGCAGTTCTTC
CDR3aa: CASRGRGYNEQFF

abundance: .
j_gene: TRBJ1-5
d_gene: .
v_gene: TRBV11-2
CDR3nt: TGTGCCAGCAGCTTAGATCGGAATCAGCCCCAGCATTTT
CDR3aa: CASSLDRNQPQHF

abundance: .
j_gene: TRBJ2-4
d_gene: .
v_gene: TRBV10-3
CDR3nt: TGTGCCATCAGTGAGACCAGGGAAGAGGCCAAAAACATTCAGTACTTC
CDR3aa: CAISETREEAKNIQYF

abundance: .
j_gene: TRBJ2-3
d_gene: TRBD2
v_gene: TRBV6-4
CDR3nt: TGTGCCAGCAGTCTACTAGCGGGGGGTACAGATACGCAGTATTTT
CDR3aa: CASSLLAGGTDTQYF

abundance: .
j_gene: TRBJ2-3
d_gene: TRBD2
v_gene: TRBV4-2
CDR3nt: TGTGCCAGCAGCCAAGACCCGGGGGGGCTAACAGATACGCAGTATTTT
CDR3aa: CASSQDPGGLTDTQYF

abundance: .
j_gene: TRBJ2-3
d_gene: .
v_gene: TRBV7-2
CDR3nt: TGTGCCAGCAGCCTAGGTTACGCGGGCTACACAGATACGCAGTATTTT
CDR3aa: CASSLGYAGYTDTQYF

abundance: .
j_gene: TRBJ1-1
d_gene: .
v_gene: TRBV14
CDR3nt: TGTGCCAGCAGCGTGTCCATGAACACTGAAGCTTTCTTT
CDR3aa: CASSVSMNTEAFF

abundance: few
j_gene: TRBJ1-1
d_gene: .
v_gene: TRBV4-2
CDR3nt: TGTGCCAGCAGCCAAGATAGGGGGACCAATGAAGCTTTCTTT
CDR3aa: CASSQDRGTNEAFF

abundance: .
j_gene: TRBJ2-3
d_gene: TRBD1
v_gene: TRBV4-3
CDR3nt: TGCGCCAGCAGCCAAGATGCGAGAGGGACAGGGCTGCCAGATACGCAGTATTTT
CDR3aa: CASSQDARGTGLPDTQYF